This TCR beta chain was identified in a study of blood T cell repertoires in COVID-19. The repertoire was sequenced with immunoSEQ multiplex PCR; TCRdb's copy has only in-frame clones and lacks some. The sample holds over 40,000 clones; roughly four fifths are singletons and the top ten take 2.6%. The sequence was obtained from a woman in her fifties or sixties with acute or convalescent COVID-19. Input material: peripheral blood.

The CDR3 DNA follows: TGTGCCAGCAGCCACCTACAGGGGAACACTGAAGCTTTCTTT. Translating gives CASSHLQGNTEAFF. The rearrangement links TRBV3-1 (or the pseudogene TRBV3-2) to TRBJ1-1, with D tentatively TRBD1 (6 bases). Trimming stripped 3 bases from V and 1 base from J, with 9 bases between. This CDR3 spans 14 amino acids. The germline CDR1 and CDR2 sequences are LGHDT and YNNKEL (reference sequence).